The 11 T cell receptor beta chains listed next were all sequenced from one sample in a study of T cell responses to AZD1222 COVID-19 vaccine. Data came from immunoSEQ multiplex PCR; TCRdb stores just in-frame clones and leaves some out. Of 85,000 to 130,000 clones in the sample, approximately 89% are singletons; the top ten hold 7% to 10%. The sequencing used peripheral blood, collected on day 0 of AZD1222 vaccination. The origin of the receptors is an adult in good health.

This clone was counted only a few times. The chain links TRBV3-1 (or the pseudogene TRBV3-2) to TRBJ1-2; the match to TRBD1 covers 8 bases. The junction had 4 bases not matched to a gene; V was cut back by 4 bases and J by 6 bases. Germline CDR1 and CDR2: LGHDT and YNNKEL (reference sequence). This CDR3 contains 13 residues. The CDR3 sequence is CASSPDREDGYTF. CDR3 nucleotides: TGTGCCAGCAGCCCGGACAGGGAGGATGGCTACACCTTC.

This chain uses TRBV28 with TRBJ1-5; the D is unclear. Trimming took 3 bases from V and 7 from J, leaving 13 bases between them. The germline V gene has CDR1 MDHEN and CDR2 SYDVKM. CDR3 size: 14 residues. The CDR3 sequence: CASSLAGDSQPQHF. The CDR3, as DNA: TGTGCCAGCAGTTTGGCGGGAGATTCCCAGCCCCAGCATTTT.

The J gene is TRBJ1-2, the V gene TRBV28; 11 bases fit TRBD1. Per the germline V gene, CDR1 is MDHEN and CDR2 is SYDVKM. Trimming removed 5 bases from V and 8 bases from J; junction bases left unmatched: 10. This CDR3 is built from 15 residues. CDR3 amino acids: CASSAQDRGLGGYTF. The CDR3, as DNA: TGTGCCAGCAGTGCCCAGGACAGGGGGCTAGGGGGCTACACCTTC.

The gene calls are TRBV5-1 and TRBJ2-5, with D possibly being TRBD2 (6 bases). Germline CDR1 SGHRS, CDR2 YFSETQ. This CDR3 has 13 amino acids. V lost 7 bases, J lost 1 base, and 11 bases lay in between. Here the CDR3 DNA reads TGCGCCAGCGCAAACGGGGGCCAAGAGACCCAGTACTTC. Translating gives CASANGGQETQYF.

The J gene is TRBJ1-2, the V gene TRBV7-9, with 7 bases aligning to TRBD1. Germline lookup yields CDR1 SEHNR and CDR2 FQNEAQ (reference sequence). The CDR3 sequence is 15 residues long. The trim removed 4 bases at V and 5 bases at J, leaving 10 bases unmatched. CDR3 sequence (DNA): TGTGCCAGCAGCTCGGGACAGCTGACTTTTTATGGCTACACCTTC. Protein product: CASSSGQLTFYGYTF. The whole variable domain, filled in from reference TRBV7-9 and TRBJ1-2, reads DTGVSQNPRHKITKRGQNVTFRCDPISEHNRLYWYRQTLGQGPEFLTYFQNEAQLEKSRLLSDRFSAERPKGSFSTLEIQRTEQGDSAMYLCASSSGQLTFYGYTFGSGTRLTVV.

The chain combines TRBV10-1 with TRBJ1-2, with a weak D call TRBD1 (5 bases). Germline assignment: CDR1 WNHNN and CDR2 SYGVQD (reference sequence). This CDR3 contains 13 residues. V was cut by 7 bases and J by 11 bases, with 20 bases left in between. This CDR3 is CASIHRDPGSYTF. CDR3 nucleotides: TGCGCCAGCATACATCGGGACCCCGGCTCATACACCTTC.

This clone was recorded a few times. V is TRBV6-5 and J is TRBJ2-1; D is perhaps TRBD1 or TRBD2 (6 bases each). Trimming shortened V by 8 bases and J by 5 bases, and 16 bases separated the two germline ends. In germline, CDR1 is MNHEY, CDR2 SVGAGI. The CDR3 consists of 14 residues. The CDR3 DNA reads TGTGCCAGCGCAGGGGAGGTCTGGGACAATGAGCAGTTCTTC. Amino acid sequence: CASAGEVWDNEQFF.

The chain is built from TRBV28 and TRBJ1-5; D is possibly TRBD1 (5 bases). V was trimmed by 10 bases and J by 6 bases, leaving 16 bases between them. This CDR3 is built from 13 residues. The germline gives CDR1 MDHEN, CDR2 SYDVKM. CDR3 region: CATRVVGLQPQHF. DNA of the CDR3: TGTGCCACCAGGGTCGTGGGACTTCAGCCCCAGCATTTT.

The gene calls are TRBV4-3 and TRBJ1-4; TRBD1 is a possible D gene (6 bases). The V end lost 0 bases, the J end lost 4 bases, and 12 bases lay between the germline ends. Germline CDR1 and CDR2: LGHNA and YSLEER. This CDR3 spans 16 amino acids. The CDR3: CASSQDLGGFNEKLFF. The DNA of the CDR3 is TGCGCCAGCAGCCAAGATTTAGGGGGGTTTAATGAAAAACTGTTTTTT.

The V and J genes are TRBV15 and TRBJ1-5; possibly TRBD1 for D (6 bases). The germline V and J ends were trimmed by 3 bases and 0 bases, with 6 bases remaining between them. The germline V gene encodes CDR1 LNHNV and CDR2 YYDKDF (reference sequence). The CDR3 has 14 amino acids. CDR3 nucleotides: TGTGCCACCAGCAGGACAGGTAGCAATCAGCCCCAGCATTTT. Its protein is CATSRTGSNQPQHF.

The CDR3 loop reads CATTLGGSYSGELFF. The CDR3 region has the DNA TGTGCCACCACTCTGGGGGGATCTTATTCCGGGGAGCTGTTTTTT. The genes are TRBV13 and TRBJ2-2, with TRBD2 as a possible D gene (6 bases). This CDR3 region has 15 residues. CDR1 and CDR2 from the germline V gene are PRHDT and FYEKMQ (reference sequence). Trimming cost V 10 bases and J 6 bases, with 21 bases left between them.